Presented here are 30 T cell receptor beta chains from one specimen sequenced in a study of blood T cell repertoires in COVID-19. TCRdb's table, derived via immunoSEQ multiplex PCR, lists solely in-frame clones and lacks some. In the table there are 59,000 or so clones, around 79% of which are singletons. Sequenced material: peripheral blood. All receptors come from a man aged 60-69 years with acute or convalescent COVID-19.

This chain joins TRBV27 and TRBJ1-5, with D tentatively TRBD1 (6 bases). CDR1 MNHEY and CDR2 SMNVEV come from the germline V gene (reference sequence). The V end was cut by 0 bases, the J end by 3 bases, with 9 bases between. The CDR3 length is 15 residues. The CDR3 region has the DNA TGTGCCAGCAGTTTATCAACAGGGCTCAATCAGCCCCAGCATTTT. Protein: CASSLSTGLNQPQHF.

This chain links TRBV7-8 with TRBJ2-5; tentative D call: TRBD1 (5 bases). Trimming cost V 3 bases and J 5 bases, with 16 bases left between them. CDR3 length: 15 amino acids. Germline loops: CDR1 SGHVS, CDR2 FQNEAQ. The CDR3 nucleotides read TGTGCCAGCAGCTTGAGTTTGGGGCAAGGCGAGACCCAGTACTTC. It translates to CASSLSLGQGETQYF.

CDR3: CASIYVPDSTEAFF. Here the CDR3 DNA reads TGTGCCAGCATCTACGTGCCGGACAGCACTGAAGCTTTCTTT. V gene TRBV7-2 combines with J gene TRBJ1-1; weak D call: TRBD1 (6 bases). Germline CDR1 SGHTA, CDR2 FQGNSA. V lost 7 bases and J 4 bases, leaving 16 bases between the germline ends. The length of the CDR3 is 14 residues.

Only one count was recorded for this clone. The rearrangement uses TRBV28 and TRBJ1-5; 9 positions match TRBD1. V gave up 6 bases and J gave up 8 bases; unmatched junction bases: 5. This CDR3 is built from 13 residues. Germline V gene sequence: CDR1 MDHEN, CDR2 SYDVKM. CDR3 nucleotides: TGTGCCAGCAGCCGGGACAGGGATGAGCCCCAGCATTTT. It encodes CASSRDRDEPQHF.

V usage is TRBV19 and J usage is TRBJ2-2, with TRBD2 matching over 9 bases. The CDR3 spans 17 residues. Germline trimming cut 2 bases from V and 7 bases from J; bases unmatched to any gene: 11. The germline V gene has CDR1 LNHDA and CDR2 SQIVND (reference sequence). This CDR3 is CASSILQGGRAFGELFF. The CDR3 DNA reads TGTGCCAGTAGTATACTCCAAGGCGGGAGGGCCTTCGGGGAGCTGTTTTTT.

The chain employs TRBV18 and TRBJ2-2; TRBD2 matches 14 bases. Germline V gene data show CDR1 as KGHSH and CDR2 as LQKENI. V lost 6 bases and J lost 5; bases outside the gene matches: 5. This CDR3 comprises 16 residues. The CDR3 coding sequence is TGTGCCAGCTCCCAGGGACTAGCGGGAGAAACCGGGGAGCTGTTTTTT. Translated, it gives CASSQGLAGETGELFF. The full variable domain, with the rest looked up from reference TRBV18 and TRBJ2-2, is NAGVMQNPRHLVRRRGQEARLRCSPMKGHSHVYWYRQLPEEGLKFMVYLQKENIIDESGMPKERFSAEFPKEGPSILRIQQVVRGDSAAYFCASSQGLAGETGELFFGEGSRLTVL.

The chain carries TRBV29-1 and TRBJ2-7, with a possible D match to TRBD1 (6 bases). This CDR3 comprises 13 residues. The ends were cut back, 7 bases at V and 3 bases at J, with 16 bases in the middle. Per the germline V gene, CDR1 is SQVTM and CDR2 is ANQGSEA. CDR3 sequence (DNA): TGCAGCGCTGCAGACAGGTACGGCTACGAGCAGTACTTC. Translation gives CSAADRYGYEQYF.

Here the CDR3 DNA reads TGTGCCAGCAGCCAAGGGACTTCATACAATGAGCAGTTCTTC. As protein: CASSQGTSYNEQFF. V usage is TRBV21-1 and J usage is TRBJ2-1; no check of the table's D call, TRBD2, against the DNA was made. TRBV21-1 is a documented pseudogene. The CDR3 is 14 amino acids.

V is TRBV27 and J is TRBJ2-7; 7 bases align to TRBD1. This CDR3 has 14 amino acids. Trimming took 5 bases from V and 4 from J; bases not matched to a gene: 8. The germline gives CDR1 MNHEY, CDR2 SMNVEV (reference sequence). The CDR3, as DNA: TGTGCCAGCAGTCGCCGAGGGGGCCAATACGAGCAGTACTTC. The encoded protein is CASSRRGGQYEQYF.

The chain has TRBV6-5 and TRBJ2-3; no firm D call. V gave up 8 bases and J gave up 1 base, with 13 bases separating them. The CDR3 totals 14 residues. CDR1 is MNHEY and CDR2 is SVGAGI in the germline V gene. CDR3 residues: CASSSGGRTDTQYF. CDR3 nucleotides: TGTGCCAGCTCCTCCGGCGGCCGCACAGATACGCAGTATTTT.

The chain employs TRBV29-1 and TRBJ1-1; a weak D match, TRBD1 (6 bases). Germline V CDR1 and CDR2: SQVTM, ANQGSEA. This CDR3 spans 14 amino acids. V lost 2 bases, J lost 1 base, and 11 bases lay in between. The CDR3 coding sequence is TGCAGCGTTGAACTAGCAGGGGCGAACACTGAAGCTTTCTTT. It codes for CSVELAGANTEAFF.

The chain uses TRBV5-1 and TRBJ2-3, with TRBD1 identical over 7 bases. The V segment lost 4 bases and the J segment 2 bases; nucleotides outside the gene matches: 7. The CDR3 loop spans 15 amino acids. The germline CDR1 and CDR2 sequences are SGHRS and YFSETQ. CDR3 sequence: CASSPGDSLTDTQYF. The CDR3 DNA reads as TGCGCCAGCAGCCCTGGGGACAGTCTCACAGATACGCAGTATTTT.

This sequence joins TRBV7-2 and TRBJ2-1; TRBD2 matches 14 bases. Germline V gene data show CDR1 as SGHTA and CDR2 as FQGNSA. The CDR3 is 16 residues long. With V trimmed by 1 base and J by 10 bases, 6 bases remained unmatched. CDR3 in amino acids: CASSLDGTSGSSEQFF. CDR3 coding DNA: TGTGCCAGCAGCTTAGATGGGACTAGCGGGAGTTCAGAGCAGTTCTTC.

This clone was found a few times. CDR3 DNA: TGTGCCAGCAGCCAAGATTATCGGAGCGAAAAACTGTTTTTT. Protein product: CASSQDYRSEKLFF. J is TRBJ1-4 and V is TRBV3-1 (or the pseudogene TRBV3-2); D gene uncertain. Germline-derived CDR1 and CDR2 are LGHDT and YNNKEL (reference sequence). CDR3 length: 14 residues. Trimming shortened V by 0 bases and J by 8 bases, and 10 bases separated the two germline ends.

This chain joins TRBV27 and TRBJ1-5, with 7 bases matching TRBD1. J lost 1 base, V lost 7 bases, and 4 bases had no gene match. CDR1 MNHEY and CDR2 SMNVEV come from the germline V gene (reference sequence). CDR3 length equals 14 residues. CDR3 residues: CASNQQGSNQPQHF. CDR3 coding DNA: TGTGCCAGCAACCAACAGGGGAGCAATCAGCCCCAGCATTTT.

This clone occurred a few times. The genes are TRBV29-1 and TRBJ2-1, with unresolved D. Trimming took 6 bases from V and 4 from J, leaving 13 bases between them. This CDR3 is built from 13 residues. CDR1 and CDR2 from the germline V gene are SQVTM and ANQGSEA. CDR3 loop: CSVAMVSYNEQFF. The CDR3 DNA reads TGCAGCGTAGCTATGGTTAGTTACAATGAGCAGTTCTTC.

J is TRBJ1-6 and V is TRBV5-6; 8 bases line up with TRBD1. Germline assignment: CDR1 SGHDT and CDR2 YYEEEE. This CDR3 is built from 15 residues. Unmatched junction bases numbered 8, after V lost 3 bases and J lost 9 bases. This CDR3 is CASSSDREWSSPLHF. The CDR3 region has the DNA TGTGCCAGCAGCTCGGACAGGGAATGGAGTTCACCCCTCCACTTT.

V usage is TRBV6-5 and J usage is TRBJ2-7; TRBD2 matches at 7 bases. CDR1 and CDR2 (germline): MNHEY, SVGAGI. With 6 bases clipped from V and 4 bases from J, the junction kept 9 bases outside the gene matches. CDR3 length: 14 amino acids. CDR3 DNA: TGTGCCAGCAGACGTAACGGGGGGTATTACGAGCAGTACTTC. Amino acid sequence: CASRRNGGYYEQYF.

The rearrangement uses TRBV5-1 and TRBJ2-2; 7 bases are a match to TRBD2. Per germline, CDR1 SGHRS and CDR2 YFSETQ. Losses at the gene ends were 1 base for V and 4 bases for J; bases not matched to a gene: 7. This CDR3 is built from 16 residues. The CDR3 nucleotides are TGCGCCAGCAGCTTGTCGGGGGGTAGTAGCACCGGGGAGCTGTTTTTT. Translated, it gives CASSLSGGSSTGELFF. The variable domain in full, completed from reference TRBV5-1 and TRBJ2-2, reads KAGVTQTPRYLIKTRGQQVTLSCSPISGHRSVSWYQQTPGQGLQFLFEYFSETQRNKGNFPGRFSGRQFSNSRSEMNVSTLELGDSALYLCASSLSGGSSTGELFFGEGSRLTVL.

Note on this clone: In the same sample, other DNA sequences code for this CDR3. The V call is TRBV28, the J call TRBJ1-5; unclear D gene. The CDR3 covers 13 residues. Germline assignment: CDR1 MDHEN and CDR2 SYDVKM. V lost 4 bases and J lost 0, with 4 bases in between. The CDR3 sequence: CASSSSSNQPQHF. CDR3 DNA: TGTGCCAGCAGTTCCAGTAGCAATCAGCCCCAGCATTTT.

The sample holds a few counts of this clone. This CDR3 reads CASSLAIRGTQYF. CDR3 sequence (DNA): TGTGCCAGCAGTTTAGCGATCCGAGGGACGCAGTATTTT. The J gene is TRBJ2-3, the V gene TRBV28; TRBD2 is a possible D gene (5 bases). The V end lost 2 bases, the J end lost 9 bases, and 12 bases lay between the germline ends. The CDR3 sequence is 13 residues long. Germline-derived CDR1 and CDR2 are MDHEN and SYDVKM.

This clone was seen only a few times. This rearrangement joins TRBV2 to TRBJ2-1; 9 positions agree with TRBD2. Per the germline V gene, CDR1 is SNHLY and CDR2 is FYNNEI. This CDR3 has 17 residues. Losses at the gene ends were 3 bases for V and 3 bases for J; bases not matched to a gene: 9. This chain's CDR3 is CASSEVLAGYSYNEQFF. CDR3 DNA sequence: TGTGCCAGCAGTGAGGTCCTAGCGGGATACAGCTACAATGAGCAGTTCTTC.

This chain joins TRBV3-1 (or the pseudogene TRBV3-2) and TRBJ1-3; possible D gene TRBD1, 6 bases. CDR3 length: 13 residues. The V end lost 3 bases, the J end lost 4 bases, and 7 bases lay between the germline ends. Per germline, CDR1 LGHDT and CDR2 YNNKEL (reference sequence). The CDR3 bases are TGTGCCAGCAGCCAGGGGGCGGGAAACACCATATATTTT. Amino acid sequence: CASSQGAGNTIYF.

The chain recombines TRBV3-1 (or the pseudogene TRBV3-2) with TRBJ1-2, with a weak D call TRBD1 (6 bases). CDR1 LGHDT and CDR2 YNNKEL come from the germline V gene (reference sequence). Trimming shortened V by 2 bases and J by 3 bases, and 16 bases separated the two germline ends. CDR3 length: 16 amino acids. The CDR3 sequence: CASSQIRTGQDYGYTF. CDR3 DNA: TGTGCCAGCAGCCAAATAAGAACAGGGCAGGACTATGGCTACACCTTC.

The chain recombines TRBV18 with TRBJ2-2; a weak D match, TRBD1 (5 bases). Germline loops: CDR1 KGHSH, CDR2 LQKENI. The CDR3 loop spans 13 amino acids. Trimming removed 4 bases from V and 7 bases from J, with 10 bases in between. CDR3 loop: CASSQGPDGELFF. In DNA form, the CDR3 reads TGTGCCAGCTCACAGGGGCCTGACGGGGAGCTGTTTTTT.

J is TRBJ1-4 and V is TRBV2; D is unresolved. This CDR3 comprises 14 residues. Per the germline V gene, CDR1 is SNHLY and CDR2 is FYNNEI. V lost 7 bases and J 4 bases, leaving 13 bases between the germline ends. CDR3 protein: CASTPGALNEKLFF. CDR3 bases: TGTGCCAGCACCCCGGGAGCCCTTAATGAAAAACTGTTTTTT.

The chain employs TRBV4-1 and TRBJ2-1; possible D gene TRBD2, 7 bases. Germline V gene sequence: CDR1 MGHRA, CDR2 YSYEKL. The V end lost 4 bases, the J end lost 2 bases, and 15 bases lay between the germline ends. The CDR3 is 16 residues long. The CDR3 region is CASSPGGGRTYNEQFF. The CDR3 nucleotides are TGCGCCAGCAGCCCTGGGGGGGGGCGAACCTACAATGAGCAGTTCTTC.

V gene TRBV18 combines with J gene TRBJ2-5, with D unresolved. The germline V gene encodes CDR1 KGHSH and CDR2 LQKENI. V was trimmed by 1 base and J by 3 bases, leaving 9 bases between them. This CDR3 spans 14 amino acids. This CDR3 is CASSPRVQKETQYF. As DNA, the CDR3 is TGTGCCAGCTCACCACGAGTACAGAAAGAGACCCAGTACTTC.

The rearrangement uses TRBV7-3 and TRBJ1-5; 8 nucleotides match TRBD1. The V gene's germline CDR1 is SGHTA and CDR2 FQGTGA. V was pared by 6 bases and J by 5 bases, with 3 bases of the junction left unmatched. The CDR3 runs 13 residues. The CDR3 bases are TGTGCCAGCAGTTTGACAGGGGATCAGCCCCAGCATTTT. Amino acid sequence: CASSLTGDQPQHF. Drawing the rest from reference TRBV7-3 and TRBJ1-5, the complete variable domain is GAGVSQTPSNKVTEKGKYVELRCDPISGHTALYWYRQSLGQGPEFLIYFQGTGAADDSGLPNDRFFAVRPEGSVSTLKIQRTERGDSAVYLCASSLTGDQPQHFGDGTRLSIL.

This clone was observed a few times. This chain links TRBV9 with TRBJ2-3; 9 nucleotides line up with TRBD2. J was trimmed by 1 base and V by 1 base; bases with no gene match: 10. From germline, CDR1 is SGDLS and CDR2 YYNGEE. The CDR3 runs to 18 residues. CDR3 loop: CASSVNVGVAGGTDTQYF. DNA for the CDR3: TGTGCCAGCAGCGTAAACGTTGGGGTAGCGGGAGGCACAGATACGCAGTATTTT. Based on the CDR3 plus reference TRBV9 and TRBJ2-3, the full variable domain is DSGVTQTPKHLITATGQRVTLRCSPRSGDLSVYWYQQSLDQGLQFLIQYYNGEERAKGNILERFSAQQFPDLHSELNLSSLELGDSALYFCASSVNVGVAGGTDTQYFGPGTRLTVL.